The 11 T cell receptor beta chains in this list originate from one sample, sequenced in a study of OX40 agonist ivuxolimab in advanced cancers. Clones were read by immunoSEQ multiplex PCR, and TCRdb kept only the in-frame ones, dropping some. This sample carries approximately 11,000 clones, about three quarters of them seen once, and the ten largest clones take about 19%. The specimen was CD4+ or CD8+ T cells sorted from blood, collected in a trial of the OX40 agonist ivuxolimab. All receptors come from an adult with an advanced solid tumor such as melanoma, head and neck, liver or kidney cancer.

This clone was picked up a small number of times. The V and J genes are TRBV29-1 and TRBJ2-1; 8 nucleotides agree with TRBD2. The CDR3 is 13 amino acids. V trimming: 7 bases; J trimming: 3 bases; junction bases outside the gene matches: 5. Per germline, CDR1 SQVTM and CDR2 ANQGSEA. CDR3 nucleotide sequence: TGCAGCGGCAGCGGGAGAGGCTACAATGAGCAGTTCTTC. Translation: CSGSGRGYNEQFF.

V and J are TRBV9 and TRBJ2-3; TRBD2 might be the D (6 bases). Germline V gene data show CDR1 as SGDLS and CDR2 as YYNGEE. The CDR3 covers 14 residues. V lost 1 base, J lost 4 bases, and 10 bases lay in between. The DNA for the CDR3 is TGTGCCAGCAGCGTATCTTGGGGGGCAGATACGCAGTATTTT. Translating gives CASSVSWGADTQYF.

This sequence joins TRBV5-4 and TRBJ1-1; D not certain. The CDR3 runs 14 residues. Germline V gene data show CDR1 as SGHNT and CDR2 as YYREEE (reference sequence). V gave up 1 base and J gave up 0 bases, with 7 bases separating them. This CDR3 is CASSLMSVNTEAFF. As DNA, the CDR3 is TGTGCCAGCAGCTTGATGTCTGTGAACACTGAAGCTTTCTTT.

This rearrangement joins TRBV5-1 to TRBJ2-3; no clear D gene. The V gene's germline CDR1 is SGHRS and CDR2 YFSETQ. V lost 4 bases and J 3 bases, leaving 18 bases between the germline ends. The CDR3 totals 16 residues. The CDR3 DNA reads TGCGCCAGCAGCCCCCGCGACGACTGGAATACAGATACGCAGTATTTT. Translation gives CASSPRDDWNTDTQYF.

The sample holds one count of this clone. This chain uses TRBV19 with TRBJ2-1; tentatively, D is TRBD2 (5 bases). Deletions cut 3 bases from V and 2 bases from J, with 11 bases between. CDR1 LNHDA and CDR2 SQIVND come from the germline V gene (reference sequence). The CDR3 is made up of 15 amino acids. CDR3 nucleotide sequence: TGTGCCAGTAGTATTGTGGCGGGCACCTACAATGAGCAGTTCTTC. As protein: CASSIVAGTYNEQFF.

This chain joins TRBV15 and TRBJ2-3; 10 nucleotides align to TRBD2. V shed 0 bases, J shed 1 base, and the junction held 1 base outside the gene matches. CDR3 length: 16 amino acids. CDR1 is LNHNV, CDR2 YYDKDF, per germline (reference sequence). The CDR3 loop reads CATSRDLAGGTDTQYF. The DNA for the CDR3 is TGTGCCACCAGCAGAGATCTAGCGGGAGGCACAGATACGCAGTATTTT.

This clone was detected only once. Other DNA sequences in the sample encode the same CDR3. This chain connects TRBV9 to TRBJ1-4; possible D gene TRBD1, 5 bases. The V and J ends lost 5 bases and 8 bases respectively, with 16 bases between them. CDR1 and CDR2 from the germline V gene are SGDLS and YYNGEE. CDR3 length: 14 residues. CDR3 amino acids: CASSPRGDGEKLFF. DNA of the CDR3: TGTGCCAGCAGTCCTCGCGGGGACGGAGAAAAACTGTTTTTT.

The chain has TRBV5-6 and TRBJ2-7, with D unresolved. Germline V gene sequence: CDR1 SGHDT, CDR2 YYEEEE. Trimming took off 4 bases at V and 2 bases at J, with 13 bases between the two ends. This CDR3 region has 14 residues. CDR3: CASSTDPGTYEQYF. CDR3 coding DNA: TGTGCCAGCAGCACGGACCCAGGAACCTACGAGCAGTACTTC.

The J gene is TRBJ1-5, the V gene TRBV15; weak D call: TRBD1 (6 bases). This CDR3 has 16 residues. CDR1 is LNHNV, CDR2 YYDKDF, per germline (reference sequence). V was pared by 4 bases and J by 3 bases, with 16 bases between. The CDR3: CATSIFSGGANQPQHF. The CDR3 region has the DNA TGTGCCACCAGCATCTTCTCGGGGGGGGCCAATCAGCCCCAGCATTTT. The variable domain in full, completed from reference TRBV15 and TRBJ1-5, reads DAMVIQNPRYQVTQFGKPVTLSCSQTLNHNVMYWYQQKSSQAPKLLFHYYDKDFNNEADTPDNFQSRRPNTSFCFLDIRSPGLGDTAMYLCATSIFSGGANQPQHFGDGTRLSIL.

This clone was detected only once. The rearrangement uses TRBV28 and TRBJ2-5; no firm D call. The CDR3 totals 13 residues. Trimming stripped 6 bases from V and 0 bases from J, with 8 bases between. Germline V lookup: CDR1 MDHEN, CDR2 SYDVKM. This chain's CDR3 is CASSGKNQETQYF. As DNA, the CDR3 is TGTGCCAGCAGCGGCAAGAACCAAGAGACCCAGTACTTC.

This chain connects TRBV19 to TRBJ2-5; 7 bases are shared with TRBD1. Unmatched junction bases numbered 5, after V lost 3 bases and J lost 1 base. Germline lookup yields CDR1 LNHDA and CDR2 SQIVND (reference sequence). This CDR3 is built from 15 residues. This chain's CDR3 is CASSIRQGAQETQYF. DNA of the CDR3: TGTGCCAGTAGTATTCGACAGGGAGCCCAAGAGACCCAGTACTTC. Filled out from reference TRBV19 and TRBJ2-5, the complete variable domain reads DGGITQSPKYLFRKEGQNVTLSCEQNLNHDAMYWYRQDPGQGLRLIYYSQIVNDFQKGDIAEGYSVSREKKESFPLTVTSAQKNPTAFYLCASSIRQGAQETQYFGPGTRLLVL.